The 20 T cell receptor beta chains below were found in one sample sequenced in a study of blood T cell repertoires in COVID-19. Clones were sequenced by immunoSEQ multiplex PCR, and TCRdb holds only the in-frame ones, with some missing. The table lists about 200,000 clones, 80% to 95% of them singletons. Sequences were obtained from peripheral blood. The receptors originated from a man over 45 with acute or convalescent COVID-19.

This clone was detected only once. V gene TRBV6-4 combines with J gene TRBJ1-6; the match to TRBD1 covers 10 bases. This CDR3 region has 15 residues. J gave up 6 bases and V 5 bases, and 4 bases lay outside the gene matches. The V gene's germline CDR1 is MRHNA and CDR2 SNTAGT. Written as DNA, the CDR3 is TGTGCCAGCAGTTCTGGGACAGGGGCTAATTCACCCCTCCACTTT. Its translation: CASSSGTGANSPLHF.

CDR3 amino acids: CACRQPGDSYGYTF. The CDR3 region has the DNA TGTGCCTGCCGACAGCCCGGGGACTCGTATGGCTACACCTTC. The chain combines TRBV30 with TRBJ1-2; D may be TRBD1 (5 bases). Deletions cut 6 bases from V and 5 bases from J, with 19 bases between. The CDR3 contains 14 residues. In germline, CDR1 is GTSNPN, CDR2 SVGIG (reference sequence).

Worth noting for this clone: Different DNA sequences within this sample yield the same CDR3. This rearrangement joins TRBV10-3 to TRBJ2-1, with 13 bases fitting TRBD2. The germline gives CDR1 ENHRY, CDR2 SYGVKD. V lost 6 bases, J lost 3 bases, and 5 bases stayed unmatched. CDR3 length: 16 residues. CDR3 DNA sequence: TGTGCCATCAGCAGGACTAGCGGGGGTTACTACAATGAGCAGTTCTTC. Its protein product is CAISRTSGGYYNEQFF.

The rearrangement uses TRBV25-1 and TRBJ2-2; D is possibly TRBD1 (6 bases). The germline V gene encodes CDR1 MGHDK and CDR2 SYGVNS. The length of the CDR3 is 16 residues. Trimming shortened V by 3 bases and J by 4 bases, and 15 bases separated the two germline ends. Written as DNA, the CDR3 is TGTGCCAGCAGTGATCTAGCAGGGGCGGTCACCGGGGAGCTGTTTTTT. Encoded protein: CASSDLAGAVTGELFF.

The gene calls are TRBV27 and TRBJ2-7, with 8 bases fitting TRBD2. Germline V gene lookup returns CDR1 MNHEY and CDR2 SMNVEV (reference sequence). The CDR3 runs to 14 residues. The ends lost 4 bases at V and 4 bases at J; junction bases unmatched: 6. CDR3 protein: CASSSRGGTYEQYF. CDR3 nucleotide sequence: TGTGCCAGCAGTTCTCGGGGGGGTACGTACGAGCAGTACTTC.

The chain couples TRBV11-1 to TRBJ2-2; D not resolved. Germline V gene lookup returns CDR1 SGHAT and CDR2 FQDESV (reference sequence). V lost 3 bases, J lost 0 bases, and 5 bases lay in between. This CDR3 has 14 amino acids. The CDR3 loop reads CASSFGANTGELFF. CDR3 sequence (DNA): TGTGCCAGCAGCTTTGGAGCGAACACCGGGGAGCTGTTTTTT.

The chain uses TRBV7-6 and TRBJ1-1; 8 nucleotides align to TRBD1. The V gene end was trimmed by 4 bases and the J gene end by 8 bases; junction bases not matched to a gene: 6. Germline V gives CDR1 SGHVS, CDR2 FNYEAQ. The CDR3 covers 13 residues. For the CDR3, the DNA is TGTGCCAGCAGCTCTAGCAGGGGGCTAGAAGCTTTCTTT. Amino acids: CASSSSRGLEAFF.

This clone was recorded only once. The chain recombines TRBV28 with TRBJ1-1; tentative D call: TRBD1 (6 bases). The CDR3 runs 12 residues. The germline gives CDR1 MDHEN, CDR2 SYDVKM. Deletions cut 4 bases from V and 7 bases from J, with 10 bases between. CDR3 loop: CASSSTGFEAFF. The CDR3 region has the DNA TGTGCCAGCAGTTCGACAGGTTTTGAAGCTTTCTTT.

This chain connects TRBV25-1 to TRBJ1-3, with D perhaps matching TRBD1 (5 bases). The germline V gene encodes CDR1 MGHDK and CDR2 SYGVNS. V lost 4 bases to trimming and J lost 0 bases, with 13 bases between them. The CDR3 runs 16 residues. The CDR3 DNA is TGTGCCAGCAGTGGGGGACTCTTCGGCTCTGGAAACACCATATATTTT. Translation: CASSGGLFGSGNTIYF.

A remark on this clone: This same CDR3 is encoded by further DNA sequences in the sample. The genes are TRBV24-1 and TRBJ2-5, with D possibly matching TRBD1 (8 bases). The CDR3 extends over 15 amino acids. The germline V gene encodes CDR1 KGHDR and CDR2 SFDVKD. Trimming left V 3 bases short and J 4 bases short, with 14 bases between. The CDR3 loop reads CATSDPTGEGETQYF. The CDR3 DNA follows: TGTGCCACCAGTGATCCGACAGGGGAGGGAGAGACCCAGTACTTC.

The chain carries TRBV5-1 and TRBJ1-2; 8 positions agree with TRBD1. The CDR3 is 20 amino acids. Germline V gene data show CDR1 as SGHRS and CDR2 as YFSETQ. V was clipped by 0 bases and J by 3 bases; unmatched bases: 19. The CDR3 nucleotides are TGCGCCAGCAGCTTGGCCGTTCTGGCCGCGGTACAGGGGGAATACTATGGCTACACCTTC. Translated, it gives CASSLAVLAAVQGEYYGYTF. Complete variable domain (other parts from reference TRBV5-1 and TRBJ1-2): KAGVTQTPRYLIKTRGQQVTLSCSPISGHRSVSWYQQTPGQGLQFLFEYFSETQRNKGNFPGRFSGRQFSNSRSEMNVSTLELGDSALYLCASSLAVLAAVQGEYYGYTFGSGTRLTVV.

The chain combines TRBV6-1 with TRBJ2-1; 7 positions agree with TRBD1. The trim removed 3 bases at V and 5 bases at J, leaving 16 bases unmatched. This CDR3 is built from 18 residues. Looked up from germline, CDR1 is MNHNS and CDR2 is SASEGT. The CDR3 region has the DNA TGTGCCAGCAGTGACAGATACAGGGGTTCAACCCTTAACAATGAGCAGTTCTTC. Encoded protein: CASSDRYRGSTLNNEQFF.

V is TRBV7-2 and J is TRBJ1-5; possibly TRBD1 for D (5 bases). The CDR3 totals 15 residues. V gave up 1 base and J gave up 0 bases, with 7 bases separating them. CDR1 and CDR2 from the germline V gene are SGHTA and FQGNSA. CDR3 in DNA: TGTGCCAGCAGCTTAGGACAGTTTAGCAATCAGCCCCAGCATTTT. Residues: CASSLGQFSNQPQHF.

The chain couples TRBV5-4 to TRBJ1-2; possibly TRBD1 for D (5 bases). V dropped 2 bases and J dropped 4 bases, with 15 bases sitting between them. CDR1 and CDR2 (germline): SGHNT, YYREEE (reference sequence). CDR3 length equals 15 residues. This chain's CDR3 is CASSFVGAGPYGYTF. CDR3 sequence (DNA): TGTGCCAGCAGCTTCGTAGGGGCCGGACCCTATGGCTACACCTTC.

CDR3 region: CASRATSTADGYTF. CDR3 bases: TGTGCCAGCAGGGCCACGTCGACCGCGGATGGCTACACCTTC. The J gene is TRBJ1-2, the V gene TRBV21-1. TRBV21-1 is shown as a pseudogene. The CDR3 is 14 residues long.

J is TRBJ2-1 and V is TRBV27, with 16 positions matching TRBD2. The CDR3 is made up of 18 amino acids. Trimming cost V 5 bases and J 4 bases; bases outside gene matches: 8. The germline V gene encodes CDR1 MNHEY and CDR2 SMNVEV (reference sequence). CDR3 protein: CASSPPGLAGGMYNEQFF. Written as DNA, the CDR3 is TGTGCCAGCAGTCCACCGGGACTAGCGGGAGGGATGTACAATGAGCAGTTCTTC.

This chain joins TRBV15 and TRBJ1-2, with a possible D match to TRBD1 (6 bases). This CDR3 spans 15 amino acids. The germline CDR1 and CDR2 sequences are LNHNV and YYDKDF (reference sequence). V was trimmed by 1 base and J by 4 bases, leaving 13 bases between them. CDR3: CATSRGYRAGYGYTF. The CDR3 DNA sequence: TGTGCCACCAGCAGAGGGTACAGGGCCGGCTATGGCTACACCTTC.

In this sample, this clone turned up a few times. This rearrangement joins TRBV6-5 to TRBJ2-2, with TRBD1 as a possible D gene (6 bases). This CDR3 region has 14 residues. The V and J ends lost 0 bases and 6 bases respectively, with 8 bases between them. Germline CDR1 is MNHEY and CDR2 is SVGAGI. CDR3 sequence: CASSYSGAPGELFF. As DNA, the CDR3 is TGTGCCAGCAGTTACTCGGGGGCCCCCGGGGAGCTGTTTTTT.

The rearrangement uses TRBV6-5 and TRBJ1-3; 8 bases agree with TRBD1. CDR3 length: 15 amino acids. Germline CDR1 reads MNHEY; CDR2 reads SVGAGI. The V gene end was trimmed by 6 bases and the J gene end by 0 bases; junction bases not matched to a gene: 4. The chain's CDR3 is CASSAGQDSGNTIYF. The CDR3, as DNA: TGTGCCAGCAGCGCGGGACAGGACTCTGGAAACACCATATATTTT.

The CDR3 region is CASSQGLGGARGGYTF. CDR3 coding DNA: TGTGCCAGCAGCCAAGGGTTGGGGGGAGCAAGGGGTGGCTACACCTTC. The chain has TRBV3-1 (or the pseudogene TRBV3-2) and TRBJ1-2; possibly TRBD1 for D (5 bases). The V end was cut by 1 base, the J end by 7 bases, with 19 bases between. The CDR3 covers 16 residues. Germline loops: CDR1 LGHDT, CDR2 YNNKEL (reference sequence).